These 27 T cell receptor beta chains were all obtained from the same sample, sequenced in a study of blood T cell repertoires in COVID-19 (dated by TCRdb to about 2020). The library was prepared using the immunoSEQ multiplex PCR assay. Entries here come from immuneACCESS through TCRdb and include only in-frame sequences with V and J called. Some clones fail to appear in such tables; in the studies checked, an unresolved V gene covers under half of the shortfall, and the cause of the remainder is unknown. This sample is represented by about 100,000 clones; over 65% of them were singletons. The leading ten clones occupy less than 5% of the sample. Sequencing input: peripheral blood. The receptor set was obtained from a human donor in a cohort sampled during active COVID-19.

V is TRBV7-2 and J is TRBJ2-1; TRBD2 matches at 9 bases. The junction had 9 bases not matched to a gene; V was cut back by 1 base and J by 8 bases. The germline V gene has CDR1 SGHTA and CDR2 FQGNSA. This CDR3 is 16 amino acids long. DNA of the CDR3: TGTGCCAGCAGCTTAGGTCTTGGCGGGGGGGCCGATGAGCAGTTCTTC. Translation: CASSLGLGGGADEQFF.

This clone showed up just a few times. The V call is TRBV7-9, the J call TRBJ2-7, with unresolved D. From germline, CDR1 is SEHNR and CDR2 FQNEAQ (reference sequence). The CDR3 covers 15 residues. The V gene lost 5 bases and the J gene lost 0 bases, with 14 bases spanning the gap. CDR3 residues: CASSHSSSPSYEQYF. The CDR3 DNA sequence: TGTGCCAGCAGCCATTCAAGCTCCCCCTCCTACGAGCAGTACTTC. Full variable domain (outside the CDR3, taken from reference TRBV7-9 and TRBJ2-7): DTGVSQNPRHKITKRGQNVTFRCDPISEHNRLYWYRQTLGQGPEFLTYFQNEAQLEKSRLLSDRFSAERPKGSFSTLEIQRTEQGDSAMYLCASSHSSSPSYEQYFGPGTRLTVT.

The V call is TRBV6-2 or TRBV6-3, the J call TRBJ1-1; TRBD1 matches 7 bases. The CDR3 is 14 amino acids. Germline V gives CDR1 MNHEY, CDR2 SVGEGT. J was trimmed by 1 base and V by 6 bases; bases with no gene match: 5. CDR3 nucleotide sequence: TGTGCCAGCAGCCTCGACAGGGCGAACACTGAAGCTTTCTTT. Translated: CASSLDRANTEAFF.

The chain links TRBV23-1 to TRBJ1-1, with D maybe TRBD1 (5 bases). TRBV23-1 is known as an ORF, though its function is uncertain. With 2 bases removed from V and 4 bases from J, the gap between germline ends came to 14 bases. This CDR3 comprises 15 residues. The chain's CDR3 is CASSQIARDGTEAFF. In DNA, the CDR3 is TGCGCCAGCAGTCAAATCGCCAGGGATGGCACTGAAGCTTTCTTT.

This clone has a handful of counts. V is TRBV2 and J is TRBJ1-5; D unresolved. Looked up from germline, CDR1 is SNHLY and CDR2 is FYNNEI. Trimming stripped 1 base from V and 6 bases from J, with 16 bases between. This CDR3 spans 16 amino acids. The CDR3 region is CASSEGFPGKGQPQHF. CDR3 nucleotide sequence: TGTGCCAGCAGTGAAGGATTCCCCGGGAAGGGTCAGCCCCAGCATTTT.

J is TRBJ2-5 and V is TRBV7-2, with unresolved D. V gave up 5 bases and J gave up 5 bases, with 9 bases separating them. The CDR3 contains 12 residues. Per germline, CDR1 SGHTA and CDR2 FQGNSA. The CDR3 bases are TGTGCCAGCAGCCTACCGTGGGAGACCCAGTACTTC. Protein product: CASSLPWETQYF.

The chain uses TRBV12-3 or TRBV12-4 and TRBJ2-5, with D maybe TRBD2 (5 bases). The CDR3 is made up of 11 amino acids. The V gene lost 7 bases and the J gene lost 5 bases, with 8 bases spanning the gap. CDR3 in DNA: TGTGCCAGCACCCGCGGGGAGACCCAGTACTTC. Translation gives CASTRGETQYF.

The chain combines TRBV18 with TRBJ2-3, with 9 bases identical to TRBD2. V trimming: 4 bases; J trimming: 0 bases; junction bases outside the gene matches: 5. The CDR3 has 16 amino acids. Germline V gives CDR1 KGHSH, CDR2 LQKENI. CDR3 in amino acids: CASSRETSGSTDTQYF. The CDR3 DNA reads TGTGCCAGCTCACGTGAGACTAGCGGTAGCACAGATACGCAGTATTTT.

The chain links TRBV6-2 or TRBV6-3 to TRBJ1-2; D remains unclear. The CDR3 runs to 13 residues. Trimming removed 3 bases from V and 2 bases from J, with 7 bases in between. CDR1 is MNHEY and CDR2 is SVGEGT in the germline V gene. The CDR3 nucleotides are TGTGCCAGCAGTTATTTACAGAACTATGGCTACACCTTC. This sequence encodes CASSYLQNYGYTF.

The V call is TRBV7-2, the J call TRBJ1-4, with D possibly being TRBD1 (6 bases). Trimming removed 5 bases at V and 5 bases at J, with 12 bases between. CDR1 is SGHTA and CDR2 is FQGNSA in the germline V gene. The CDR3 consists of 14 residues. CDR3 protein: CASSLSGVNEKLFF. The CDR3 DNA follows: TGTGCCAGCAGCCTTTCAGGGGTAAATGAAAAACTGTTTTTT.

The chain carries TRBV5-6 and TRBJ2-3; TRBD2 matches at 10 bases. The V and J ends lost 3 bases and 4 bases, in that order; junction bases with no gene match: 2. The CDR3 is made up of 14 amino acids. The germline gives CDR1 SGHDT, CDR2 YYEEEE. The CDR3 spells CASSSLAGADTQYF. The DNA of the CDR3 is TGTGCCAGCAGCTCCCTAGCGGGGGCAGATACGCAGTATTTT.

The CDR3 region has the DNA TGTGCCAGTAGTATAGGAGGCGCCACAAGCACAGATACGCAGTATTTT. It encodes CASSIGGATSTDTQYF. This chain joins TRBV19 and TRBJ2-3; D is uncertain. Trimming stripped 1 base from V and 0 bases from J, with 11 bases between. CDR3 length equals 16 residues. Per germline, CDR1 LNHDA and CDR2 SQIVND (reference sequence).

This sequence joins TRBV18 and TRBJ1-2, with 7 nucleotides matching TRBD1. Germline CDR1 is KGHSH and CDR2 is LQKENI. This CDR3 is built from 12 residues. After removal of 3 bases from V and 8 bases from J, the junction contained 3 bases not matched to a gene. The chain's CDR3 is CASSPTGRGYTF. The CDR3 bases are TGTGCCAGCTCACCGACAGGGAGAGGCTACACCTTC. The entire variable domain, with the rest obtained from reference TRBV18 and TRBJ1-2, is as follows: NAGVMQNPRHLVRRRGQEARLRCSPMKGHSHVYWYRQLPEEGLKFMVYLQKENIIDESGMPKERFSAEFPKEGPSILRIQQVVRGDSAAYFCASSPTGRGYTFGSGTRLTVV.

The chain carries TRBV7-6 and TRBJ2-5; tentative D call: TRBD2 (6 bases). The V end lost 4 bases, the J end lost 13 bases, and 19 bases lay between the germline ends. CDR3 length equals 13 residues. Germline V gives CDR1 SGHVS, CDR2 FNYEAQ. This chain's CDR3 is CASSSRDWGSVYF. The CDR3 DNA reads TGTGCCAGCAGCTCCAGGGACTGGGGCTCAGTGTACTTC.

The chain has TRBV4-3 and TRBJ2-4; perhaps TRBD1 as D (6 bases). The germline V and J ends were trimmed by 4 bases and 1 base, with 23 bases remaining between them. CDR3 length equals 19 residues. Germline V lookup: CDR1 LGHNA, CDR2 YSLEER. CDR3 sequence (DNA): TGCGCCAGCAGCCTCATGACCGGGACATGGTCCAGGGCCAAAAACATTCAGTACTTC. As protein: CASSLMTGTWSRAKNIQYF.

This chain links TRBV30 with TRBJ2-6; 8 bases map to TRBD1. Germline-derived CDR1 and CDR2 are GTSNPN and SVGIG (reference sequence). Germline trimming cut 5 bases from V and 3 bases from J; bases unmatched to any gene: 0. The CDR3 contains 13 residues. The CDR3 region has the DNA TGTGCCTGGGGGACAGGTGGGGCCAACGTCCTGACTTTC. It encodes CAWGTGGANVLTF.

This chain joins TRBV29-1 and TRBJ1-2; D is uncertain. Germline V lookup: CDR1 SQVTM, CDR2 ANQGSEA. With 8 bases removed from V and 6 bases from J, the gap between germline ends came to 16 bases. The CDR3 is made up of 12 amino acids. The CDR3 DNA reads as TGCAGCCCCAAGGAAAGACATGATGGCTACACCTTC. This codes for CSPKERHDGYTF.

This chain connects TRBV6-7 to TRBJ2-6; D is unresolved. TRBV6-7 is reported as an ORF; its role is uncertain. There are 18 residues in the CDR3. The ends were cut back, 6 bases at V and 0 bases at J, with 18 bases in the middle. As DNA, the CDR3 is TGTGCCAGCAGACACCGGAGTGGCAGCACCTCTGGGGCCAACGTCCTGACTTTC. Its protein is CASRHRSGSTSGANVLTF.

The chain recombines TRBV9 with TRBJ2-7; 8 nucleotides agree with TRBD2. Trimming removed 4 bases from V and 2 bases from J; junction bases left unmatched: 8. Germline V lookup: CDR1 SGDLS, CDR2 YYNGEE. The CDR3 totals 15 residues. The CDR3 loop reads CASSPGTSFTYEQYF. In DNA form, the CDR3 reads TGTGCCAGCAGCCCCGGGACTAGTTTCACCTACGAGCAGTACTTC.

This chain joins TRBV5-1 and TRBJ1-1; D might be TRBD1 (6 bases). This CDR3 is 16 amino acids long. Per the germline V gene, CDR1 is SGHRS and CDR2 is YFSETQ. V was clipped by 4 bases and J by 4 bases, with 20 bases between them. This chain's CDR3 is CASSPMPTGQTTEAFF. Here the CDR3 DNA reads TGCGCCAGCAGCCCCATGCCTACAGGGCAGACCACTGAAGCTTTCTTT.

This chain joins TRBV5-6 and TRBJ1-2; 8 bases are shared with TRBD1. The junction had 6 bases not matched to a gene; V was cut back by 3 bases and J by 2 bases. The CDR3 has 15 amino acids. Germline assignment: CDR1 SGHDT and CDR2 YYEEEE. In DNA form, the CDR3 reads TGTGCCAGCAGCTATGTTGACAGGGGAAACTATGGCTACACCTTC. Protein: CASSYVDRGNYGYTF.

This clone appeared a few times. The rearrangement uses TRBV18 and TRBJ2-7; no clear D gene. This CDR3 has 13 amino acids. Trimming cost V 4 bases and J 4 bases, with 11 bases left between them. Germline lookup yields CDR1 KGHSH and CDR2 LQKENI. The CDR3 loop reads CASSLVEDYEQYF. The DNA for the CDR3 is TGTGCCAGCTCACTGGTAGAGGATTACGAGCAGTACTTC. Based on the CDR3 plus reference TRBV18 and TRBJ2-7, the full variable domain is NAGVMQNPRHLVRRRGQEARLRCSPMKGHSHVYWYRQLPEEGLKFMVYLQKENIIDESGMPKERFSAEFPKEGPSILRIQQVVRGDSAAYFCASSLVEDYEQYFGPGTRLTVT.

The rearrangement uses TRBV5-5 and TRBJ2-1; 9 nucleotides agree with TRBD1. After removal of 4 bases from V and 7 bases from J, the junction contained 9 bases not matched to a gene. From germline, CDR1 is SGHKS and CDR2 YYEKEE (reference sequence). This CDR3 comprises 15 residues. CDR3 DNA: TGTGCCAGCAGCAAGGGACAGGGTCGTCAAAATGAGCAGTTCTTC. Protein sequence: CASSKGQGRQNEQFF.

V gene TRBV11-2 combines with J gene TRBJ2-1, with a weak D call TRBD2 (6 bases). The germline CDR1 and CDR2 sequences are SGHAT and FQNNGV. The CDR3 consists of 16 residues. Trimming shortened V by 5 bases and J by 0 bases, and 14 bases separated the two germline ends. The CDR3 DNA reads TGTGCCAGCAGCCCCGCGGGATCGGGCTCCTACAATGAGCAGTTCTTC. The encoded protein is CASSPAGSGSYNEQFF.

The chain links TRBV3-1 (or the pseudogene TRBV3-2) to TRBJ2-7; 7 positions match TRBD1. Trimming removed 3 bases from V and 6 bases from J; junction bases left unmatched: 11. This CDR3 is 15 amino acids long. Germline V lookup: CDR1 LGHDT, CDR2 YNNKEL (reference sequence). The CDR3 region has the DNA TGTGCCAGCAGCCAGTCGCGACAGGGTTTTCGCGAGCAGTACTTC. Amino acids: CASSQSRQGFREQYF.

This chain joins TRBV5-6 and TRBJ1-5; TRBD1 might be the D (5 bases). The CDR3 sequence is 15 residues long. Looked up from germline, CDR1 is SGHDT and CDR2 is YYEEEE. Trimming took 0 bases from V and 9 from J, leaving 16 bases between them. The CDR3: CASSLGGGSMRPQHF. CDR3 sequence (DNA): TGTGCCAGCAGCTTGGGCGGGGGATCTATGCGGCCCCAGCATTTT.

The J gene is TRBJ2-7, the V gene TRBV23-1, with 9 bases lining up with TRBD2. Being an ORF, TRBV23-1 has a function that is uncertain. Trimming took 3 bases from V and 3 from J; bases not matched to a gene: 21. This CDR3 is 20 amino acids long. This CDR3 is CASSQGTSLGASGVRYEQYF. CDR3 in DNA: TGCGCCAGCAGTCAGGGGACTTCCCTCGGAGCTAGCGGGGTCCGCTACGAGCAGTACTTC.